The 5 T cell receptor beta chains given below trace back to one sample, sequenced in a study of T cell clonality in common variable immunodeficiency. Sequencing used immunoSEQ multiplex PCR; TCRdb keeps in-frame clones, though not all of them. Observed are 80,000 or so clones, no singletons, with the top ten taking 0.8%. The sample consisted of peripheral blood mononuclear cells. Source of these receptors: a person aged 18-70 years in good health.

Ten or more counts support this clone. Incomplete CDR3 DNA: TGTGCCAGCTCACCTTTAGAGACAGTTAACTATGGC. It codes for CASSPLETVNYG. The complete CDR3 protein is CASSPLETVNYGYTF. V is TRBV18 and J is TRBJ1-2, with a possible D match to TRBD1 (5 bases). Sequencing ends 3 residues short of the CDR3 end; the germline J gene provides the rest. V was pared by 3 bases and J by 1 base, with 12 bases between. CDR1 and CDR2 (germline): KGHSH, LQKENI. CDR3 length equals 15 residues. The complete variable domain, with remaining parts taken from reference TRBV18 and TRBJ1-2, reads NAGVMQNPRHLVRRRGQEARLRCSPMKGHSHVYWYRQLPEEGLKFMVYLQKENIIDESGMPKERFSAEFPKEGPSILRIQQVVRGDSAAYFCASSPLETVNYGYTFGSGTRLTVV.

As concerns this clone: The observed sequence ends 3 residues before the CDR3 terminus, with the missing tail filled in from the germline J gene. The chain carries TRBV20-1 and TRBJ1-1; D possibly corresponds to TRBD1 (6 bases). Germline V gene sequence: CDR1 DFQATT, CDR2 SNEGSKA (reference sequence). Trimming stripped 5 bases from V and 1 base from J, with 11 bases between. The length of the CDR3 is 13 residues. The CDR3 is CSAGTLQNTEAFF. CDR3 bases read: TGCAGTGCTGGGACACTTCAGAACACTGAA.

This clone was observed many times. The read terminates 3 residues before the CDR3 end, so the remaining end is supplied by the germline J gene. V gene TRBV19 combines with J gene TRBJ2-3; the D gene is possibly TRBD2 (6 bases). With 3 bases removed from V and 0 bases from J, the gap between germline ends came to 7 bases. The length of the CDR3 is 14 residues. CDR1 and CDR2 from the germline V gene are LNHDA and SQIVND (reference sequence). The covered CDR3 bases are TGTGCCAGTAGTATGGGGACTAGCACAGATACG. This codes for CASSMGTSTDT. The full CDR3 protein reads CASSMGTSTDTQYF.

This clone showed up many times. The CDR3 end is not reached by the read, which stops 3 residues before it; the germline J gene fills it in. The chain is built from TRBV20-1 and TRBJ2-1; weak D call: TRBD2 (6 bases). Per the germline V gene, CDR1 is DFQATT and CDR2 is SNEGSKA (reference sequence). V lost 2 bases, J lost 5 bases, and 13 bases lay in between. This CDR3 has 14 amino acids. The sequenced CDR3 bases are TGCAGTGCTAGACCCCGGCTAGCGCACAATGAG. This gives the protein CSARPRLAHNE. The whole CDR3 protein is CSARPRLAHNEQFF.

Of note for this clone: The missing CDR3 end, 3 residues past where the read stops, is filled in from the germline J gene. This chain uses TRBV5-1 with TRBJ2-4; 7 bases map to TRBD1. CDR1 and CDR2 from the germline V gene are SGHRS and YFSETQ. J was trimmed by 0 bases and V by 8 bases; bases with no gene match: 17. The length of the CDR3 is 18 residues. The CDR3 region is CASRPGQTTTLAKNIQYF. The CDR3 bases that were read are TGCGCCAGTAGGCCGGGACAGACAACCACTCTAGCCAAAAACATT.